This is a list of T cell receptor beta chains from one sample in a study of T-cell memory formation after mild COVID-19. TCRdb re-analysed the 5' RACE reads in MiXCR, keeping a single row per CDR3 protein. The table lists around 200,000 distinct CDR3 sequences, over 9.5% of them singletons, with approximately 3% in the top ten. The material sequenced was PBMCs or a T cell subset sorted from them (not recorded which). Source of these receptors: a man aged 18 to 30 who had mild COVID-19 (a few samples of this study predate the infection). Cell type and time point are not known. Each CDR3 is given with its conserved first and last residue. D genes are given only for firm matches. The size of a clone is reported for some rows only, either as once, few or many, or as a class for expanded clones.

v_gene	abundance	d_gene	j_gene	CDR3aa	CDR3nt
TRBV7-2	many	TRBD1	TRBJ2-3	CASSRQGTSTDTQYF	TGTGCCAGCAGCCGACAGGGGACGAGCACAGATACGCAGTATTTT
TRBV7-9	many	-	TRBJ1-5	CASSSDGQPQHF	TGTGCCAGCAGCTCCGACGGGCAGCCCCAGCATTTT
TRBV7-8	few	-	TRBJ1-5	CASSLGPNWPQHF	TGTGCCAGCAGCCTTGGACCGAATTGGCCCCAGCATTTT
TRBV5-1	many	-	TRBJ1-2	CASSASLGSGGYTF	TGCGCCAGCAGCGCTTCCCTCGGGAGCGGGGGCTACACCTTC
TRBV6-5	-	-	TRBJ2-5	CASSYSRGTGQETQYF	TGTGCCAGCAGTTACTCGAGGGGTACGGGCCAAGAGACCCAGTACTTC
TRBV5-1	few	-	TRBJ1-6	CASSEASSYNSPLHF	TGCGCCAGCAGCGAGGCGAGCTCCTATAATTCACCCCTCCACTTT
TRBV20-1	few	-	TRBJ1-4	CSALDPREKLFF	TGCAGTGCCCTGGACCCGCGGGAAAAACTGTTTTTT
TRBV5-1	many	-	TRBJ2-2	CASSLARSGRSTGELFF	TGCGCCAGCAGCTTGGCGCGTAGTGGCAGGAGCACCGGGGAGCTGTTTTTT
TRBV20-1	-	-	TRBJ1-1	CSAGQTMNTEAFF	TGCAGTGCTGGACAGACCATGAACACTGAAGCTTTCTTT
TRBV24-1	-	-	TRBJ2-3	CATSRGPTRRYF	TGTGCCACCAGTCGCGGCCCGACTAGACGGTATTTT
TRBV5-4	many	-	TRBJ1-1	CASSLEVWENTEAFF	TGTGCCAGCAGCTTGGAGGTGTGGGAGAACACTGAAGCTTTCTTT
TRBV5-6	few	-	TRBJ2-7	CASSRTGRRAYEQYF	TGTGCCAGCAGCCGGACAGGAAGGAGGGCTTACGAGCAGTACTTC
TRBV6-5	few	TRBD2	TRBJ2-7	CASSKLAVTYEQYF	TGTGCCAGCAGTAAACTAGCGGTTACCTACGAGCAGTACTTC
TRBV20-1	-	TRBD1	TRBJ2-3	CSASAGQGPFSQYF	TGCAGTGCTAGTGCGGGACAGGGTCCGTTCTCGCAGTATTTT
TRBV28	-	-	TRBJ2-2	CASSGVFSTNTGELFF	TGTGCCAGCAGTGGGGTCTTCTCCACGAACACCGGGGAGCTGTTTTTT
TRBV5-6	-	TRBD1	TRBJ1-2	CASRHGTGDGYTF	TGTGCCAGCAGACACGGGACAGGGGATGGCTACACCTTC
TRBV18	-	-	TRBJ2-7	CASSPGAGGYEQYF	TGTGCCAGCTCACCAGGAGCCGGTGGGTACGAGCAGTACTTC
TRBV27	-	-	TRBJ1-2	CASSLGHTNYGYTF	TGTGCCAGCAGTTTAGGGCACACTAACTATGGCTACACCTTC
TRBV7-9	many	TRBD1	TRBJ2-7	CASSSIYPTGESSF	TGTGCCAGCAGCTCAATTTACCCCACAGGGGAATCTAGCTTC
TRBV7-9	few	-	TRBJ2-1	CASSYTYNEQFF	TGTGCCAGCAGCTATACCTACAATGAGCAGTTCTTC
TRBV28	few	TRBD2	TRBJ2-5	CASSPFPGRGDEETQYF	TGTGCCAGCAGCCCCTTCCCGGGGCGGGGGGACGAAGAGACCCAGTACTTC
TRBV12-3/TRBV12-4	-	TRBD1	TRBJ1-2	CASSFGTGFNYGYTF	TGTGCCAGCAGTTTTGGGACAGGGTTTAACTATGGCTACACCTTC
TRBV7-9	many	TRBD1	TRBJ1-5	CASSPQGDQPQHF	TGTGCCAGCAGCCCCCAGGGGGATCAGCCCCAGCATTTT
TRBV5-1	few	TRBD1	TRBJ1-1	CASSLARGRRMNTEAFF	TGCGCCAGCAGCTTGGCCAGGGGGCGCAGGATGAACACTGAAGCTTTCTTT